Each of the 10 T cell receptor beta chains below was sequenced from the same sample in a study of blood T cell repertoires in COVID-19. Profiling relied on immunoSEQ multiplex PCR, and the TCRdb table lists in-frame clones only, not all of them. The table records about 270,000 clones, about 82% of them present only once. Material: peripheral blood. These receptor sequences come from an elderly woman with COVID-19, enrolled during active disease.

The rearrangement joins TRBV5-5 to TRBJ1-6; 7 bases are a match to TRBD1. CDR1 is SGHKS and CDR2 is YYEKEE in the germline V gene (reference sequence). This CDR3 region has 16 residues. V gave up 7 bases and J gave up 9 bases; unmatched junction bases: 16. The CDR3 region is CASSISGTVDGSPLHF. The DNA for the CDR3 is TGTGCCAGCTCGATTTCCGGGACAGTGGACGGTTCACCCCTCCACTTT.

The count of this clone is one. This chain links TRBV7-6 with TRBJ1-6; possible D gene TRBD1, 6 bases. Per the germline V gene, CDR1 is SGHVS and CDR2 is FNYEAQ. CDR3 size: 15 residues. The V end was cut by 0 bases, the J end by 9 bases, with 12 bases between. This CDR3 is CASSLATGPLSPLHF. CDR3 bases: TGTGCCAGCAGCTTAGCGACAGGCCCACTTTCACCCCTCCACTTT.

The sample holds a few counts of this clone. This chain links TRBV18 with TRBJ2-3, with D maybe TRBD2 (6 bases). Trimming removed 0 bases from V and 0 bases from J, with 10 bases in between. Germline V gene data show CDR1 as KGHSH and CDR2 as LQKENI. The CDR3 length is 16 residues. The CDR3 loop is CASSPPRGSSTDTQYF. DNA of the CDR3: TGTGCCAGCTCACCACCGCGGGGATCTAGCACAGATACGCAGTATTTT.

CDR3 sequence reads: CASSSRTANYGYTF. DNA of the CDR3: TGTGCCAGCAGCTCACGGACAGCCAACTATGGCTACACCTTC. J is TRBJ1-2 and V is TRBV7-2, with D maybe TRBD1 (6 bases). Germline V gene data show CDR1 as SGHTA and CDR2 as FQGNSA. The CDR3 contains 14 residues. The V gene lost 4 bases and the J gene lost 2 bases, with 11 bases spanning the gap.

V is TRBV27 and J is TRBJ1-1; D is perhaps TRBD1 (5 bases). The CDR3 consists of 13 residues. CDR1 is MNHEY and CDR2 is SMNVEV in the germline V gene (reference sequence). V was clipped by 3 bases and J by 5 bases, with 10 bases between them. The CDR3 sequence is CASSFREGTEAFF. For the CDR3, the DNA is TGTGCCAGCAGTTTCAGGGAAGGGACTGAAGCTTTCTTT.

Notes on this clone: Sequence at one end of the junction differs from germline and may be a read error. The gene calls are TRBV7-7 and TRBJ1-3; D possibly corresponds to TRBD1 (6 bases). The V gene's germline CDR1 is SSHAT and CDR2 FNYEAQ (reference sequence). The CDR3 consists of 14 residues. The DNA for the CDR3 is TGTGCTAGCAGCCCCGGGACATTCGGAAACACCATATATTTT. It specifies CASSPGTFGNTIYF.

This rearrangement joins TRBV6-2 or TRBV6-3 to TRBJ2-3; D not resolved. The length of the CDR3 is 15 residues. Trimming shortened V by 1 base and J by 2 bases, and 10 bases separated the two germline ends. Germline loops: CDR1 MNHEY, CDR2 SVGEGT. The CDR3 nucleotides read TGTGCCAGCAGTTACTTCCTAGGCTTCACAGATACGCAGTATTTT. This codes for CASSYFLGFTDTQYF.

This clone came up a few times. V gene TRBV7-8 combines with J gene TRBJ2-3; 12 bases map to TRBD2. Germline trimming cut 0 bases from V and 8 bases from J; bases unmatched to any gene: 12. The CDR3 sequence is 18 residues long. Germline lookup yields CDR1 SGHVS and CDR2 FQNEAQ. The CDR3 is CASSLAGGTSGRGVTQYF. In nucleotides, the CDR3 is TGTGCCAGCAGCTTAGCGGGGGGGACTAGCGGGCGCGGGGTTACGCAGTATTTT.

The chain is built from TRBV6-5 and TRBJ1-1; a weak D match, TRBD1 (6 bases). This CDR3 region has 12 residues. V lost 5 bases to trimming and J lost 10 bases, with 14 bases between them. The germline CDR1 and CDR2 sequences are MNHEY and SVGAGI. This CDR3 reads CASSQGTLGAFF. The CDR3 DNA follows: TGTGCCAGCAGTCAGGGGACCCTTGGAGCTTTCTTT.

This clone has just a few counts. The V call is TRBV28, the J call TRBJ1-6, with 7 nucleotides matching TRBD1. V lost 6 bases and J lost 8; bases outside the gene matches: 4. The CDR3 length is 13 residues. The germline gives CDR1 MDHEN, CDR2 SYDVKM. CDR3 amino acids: CASRGQRDSPLHF. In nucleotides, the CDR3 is TGTGCCAGCAGGGGACAGAGAGATTCACCCCTCCACTTT.